These T cell receptor beta chains were read from a single sample in a study of Graves' ophthalmopathy and Graves' hyperthyroidism. From the multiplex PCR reads, TCRdb called clonotypes with MiXCR, one entry per CDR3 protein. This table has 1 million to 1.3 million distinct CDR3 sequences, roughly two fifths appearing once. The sequencing input was peripheral blood or thyroid tissue (not recorded which). The receptors shown here come from an adult man with Graves' hyperthyroidism. CDR3s include the opening cysteine and the closing phenylalanine or tryptophan. The D gene is left open where the match is weak.

TRBD1,TRBJ1-5,TRBV7-9,CASSPQGAAQHF
TRBD1,TRBJ2-2,TRBV15,CATRRGGTNTGELFF
NA,TRBJ2-2,TRBV9,CASSKDSVELFF
NA,TRBJ2-6,TRBV9,CASSTPPGANVLTF
NA,TRBJ2-7,TRBV15,CATSREAGPYEQYF
NA,TRBJ2-7,TRBV20-1,CSARDLEGFFGYEQYF
NA,TRBJ1-5,TRBV7-2,CASSLESTPQPQHF
NA,TRBJ2-6,TRBV7-6,CASSPSAGRGANVLTF
NA,TRBJ2-2,TRBV7-2,CASTPGGQGNTGELFF
NA,TRBJ1-2,TRBV29-1,CSVEDGTGLSYTF
NA,TRBJ1-1,TRBV2,CASGIRVTEAFF
NA,TRBJ1-2,TRBV20-1,CGVRRSYGYTF
NA,TRBJ2-2,TRBV24-1,CATSDTDGELFF
TRBD2,TRBJ2-2,TRBV7-2,CASSWVAGDTGELFF
TRBD2,TRBJ2-5,TRBV7-2,CASSAPTSGRQETQYF
NA,TRBJ1-6,TRBV10-3,CASSESQAARNSPLHF
NA,TRBJ2-5,TRBV20-1,CSARDITGKGETQYF
NA,TRBJ1-1,TRBV2,CAGTSGTEAFF
NA,TRBJ2-7,TRBV20-1,CAAGPGPYEQYF
NA,TRBJ1-1,TRBV7-9,CASSPLRVYTEAFF